This TCR beta chain is drawn from a study of blood T cells in healthy people across ages. The CDR3 contains 13 residues. Germline CDR1 SQVTM, CDR2 ANQGSEA. V lost 3 bases and J 0 bases, leaving 9 bases between the germline ends. The authors ran a second PCR of about 6 to 11 cycles using a sample-barcoded 5' primer and a J-beta primer mix. TCRdb re-analysed the 5' RACE reads in MiXCR, keeping a single row per CDR3 protein. The table records 730,000 or so distinct CDR3 sequences, 40% to 45% of them present only once. This clonotype was observed at least ten times. The chain has TRBV29-1 and TRBJ2-7, with D perhaps TRBD2 (5 bases). The clonotype comes from a woman aged 60-75 years in good health. The source material was blood. DNA for the CDR3: TGCAGCGTTGATCCGGGGAGCTCCTACGAGCAGTACTTC. It translates to CSVDPGSSYEQYF.